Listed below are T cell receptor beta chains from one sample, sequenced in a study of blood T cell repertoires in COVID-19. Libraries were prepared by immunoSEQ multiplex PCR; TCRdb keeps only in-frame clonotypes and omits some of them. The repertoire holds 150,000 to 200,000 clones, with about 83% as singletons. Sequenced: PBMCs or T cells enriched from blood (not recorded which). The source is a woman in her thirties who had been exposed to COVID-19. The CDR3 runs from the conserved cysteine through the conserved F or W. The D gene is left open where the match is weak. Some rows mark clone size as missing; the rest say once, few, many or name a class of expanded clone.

CDR3nt: TGTGCCACCAGTGGTCCCGGGGGAGGCTACACCTTC
CDR3aa: CATSGPGGGYTF
d_gene: -
v_gene: TRBV24-1
abundance: -
j_gene: TRBJ1-2

CDR3nt: TGTGCCAGCAGTACTATCAAAGGGGACAGGAGTTTTGGGCAGTACTTC
CDR3aa: CASSTIKGDRSFGQYF
d_gene: TRBD1
v_gene: TRBV11-2
abundance: once
j_gene: TRBJ2-7

CDR3nt: TGTGCCTGGAGTGCCCGGGGGAGTAAGGGTCCTCGCTACACCTTC
CDR3aa: CAWSARGSKGPRYTF
d_gene: -
v_gene: TRBV30
abundance: -
j_gene: TRBJ1-2

CDR3nt: TGCGCCAGCAGCCGCAACTATGGTGATAACTATGGCTACACCTTC
CDR3aa: CASSRNYGDNYGYTF
d_gene: -
v_gene: TRBV4-3
abundance: -
j_gene: TRBJ1-2

CDR3nt: TGTGCAAGTCGCTTAGCAATCCAGGCTGCAAGAGGGTCTGGAAACACCATATATTTT
CDR3aa: CASRLAIQAARGSGNTIYF
d_gene: -
v_gene: TRBV12-2
abundance: -
j_gene: TRBJ1-3

CDR3nt: TGCGCCAGCAGCCCCCTCCCAGGAGATACGCAGTATTTT
CDR3aa: CASSPLPGDTQYF
d_gene: -
v_gene: TRBV4-3
abundance: -
j_gene: TRBJ2-3

CDR3nt: TGTGCCAGTAGTCGGGGGGTTGGAGAAAAACTGTTTTTT
CDR3aa: CASSRGVGEKLFF
d_gene: -
v_gene: TRBV19
abundance: -
j_gene: TRBJ1-4

CDR3nt: TGTGCTAGCAGCTTAGCGCTCGGGTTGTCGCACGAGCAGTACTTC
CDR3aa: CASSLALGLSHEQYF
d_gene: -
v_gene: TRBV7-7
abundance: -
j_gene: TRBJ2-7

CDR3nt: TGTGCTAGTGGTTTCCGGGTCCGCGGCACAGATACGCAGTATTTT
CDR3aa: CASGFRVRGTDTQYF
d_gene: -
v_gene: TRBV12-5
abundance: -
j_gene: TRBJ2-3

CDR3nt: TGCGCCAGCAGCCAGGCCTTAGCGGGGGCCCCGAACGGGCAGTTCTTC
CDR3aa: CASSQALAGAPNGQFF
d_gene: TRBD2
v_gene: TRBV4-3
abundance: -
j_gene: TRBJ2-1

CDR3nt: TGTGCCAGCAGCAAAGTGGGGGGGACCATATATTTT
CDR3aa: CASSKVGGTIYF
d_gene: -
v_gene: TRBV21-1
abundance: few
j_gene: TRBJ1-3

CDR3nt: TGTGCCAGCAGCTTAGCGGGGGGCTACACAGATACGCAGTATTTT
CDR3aa: CASSLAGGYTDTQYF
d_gene: -
v_gene: TRBV11-3
abundance: -
j_gene: TRBJ2-3

CDR3nt: TGTGCCTGGAGGGGCGGGCTTCATCCCGGAGAGACCCAGTACTTC
CDR3aa: CAWRGGLHPGETQYF
d_gene: -
v_gene: TRBV30
abundance: -
j_gene: TRBJ2-5

CDR3nt: TGTGCCAGCAGCCGACCGCGAATCACTGAAGCTTTCTTT
CDR3aa: CASSRPRITEAFF
d_gene: -
v_gene: TRBV7-8
abundance: few
j_gene: TRBJ1-1

CDR3nt: TGTGCCAGCAGTGAATACGGGATCGGCACAGATACGCAGTATTTT
CDR3aa: CASSEYGIGTDTQYF
d_gene: -
v_gene: TRBV6-4
abundance: once
j_gene: TRBJ2-3

CDR3nt: TGTGCCAGCAGCCCGGGACAGGGGGCGATGGAGACCCAGTACTTC
CDR3aa: CASSPGQGAMETQYF
d_gene: TRBD1
v_gene: TRBV5-5
abundance: -
j_gene: TRBJ2-5

CDR3nt: TGTGCCAGCAGCTTAGGTGATGCGGGGGGCGGTGCATGGAAACTGTTTTTT
CDR3aa: CASSLGDAGGGAWKLFF
d_gene: -
v_gene: TRBV7-9
abundance: -
j_gene: TRBJ1-4

CDR3nt: TGCGCCAGCAGCTGGGGGACTAGCGGGGGGATCAGGCGGAGGGATACGCAGTATTTT
CDR3aa: CASSWGTSGGIRRRDTQYF
d_gene: TRBD2
v_gene: TRBV4-1
abundance: -
j_gene: TRBJ2-3

CDR3nt: TGCAGCGCCGGGGGGGGCGCATTCTACACCTTC
CDR3aa: CSAGGGAFYTF
d_gene: -
v_gene: TRBV20-1
abundance: -
j_gene: TRBJ1-2

CDR3nt: TGTGCCAGCAGTTACGGGGTAACTAATGAAAAACTGTTTTTT
CDR3aa: CASSYGVTNEKLFF
d_gene: -
v_gene: TRBV27
abundance: -
j_gene: TRBJ1-4

CDR3nt: TGTGCCAGTAGTCTAGTGGAGGTTTGGACGACTCAGCCCCAGCATTTT
CDR3aa: CASSLVEVWTTQPQHF
d_gene: -
v_gene: TRBV19
abundance: -
j_gene: TRBJ1-5

CDR3nt: TGTGCCAGCAGTGCAGGGGGGAACGAGCAGTACTTC
CDR3aa: CASSAGGNEQYF
d_gene: -
v_gene: TRBV13
abundance: few
j_gene: TRBJ2-7

CDR3nt: TGTGCCAGCAGCAGTAACAGGGGGAACACCTACGAGCAGTACTTC
CDR3aa: CASSSNRGNTYEQYF
d_gene: -
v_gene: TRBV21-1
abundance: -
j_gene: TRBJ2-7

CDR3nt: TGCAGTGCTAGTCGGGGAAAAAATCAGCCCCAGCATTTT
CDR3aa: CSASRGKNQPQHF
d_gene: -
v_gene: TRBV20-1
abundance: -
j_gene: TRBJ1-5

CDR3nt: TGTGCCATCAGCGAGGGTTGGGCAATAACCCCGAGCACCGGGGAGCTGTTTTTT
CDR3aa: CAISEGWAITPSTGELFF
d_gene: -
v_gene: TRBV10-3
abundance: -
j_gene: TRBJ2-2

CDR3nt: TGTGCCAGCAGCACCCCGGCCGGGGGAGGGTCCTACAATGAGCAGTTCTTC
CDR3aa: CASSTPAGGGSYNEQFF
d_gene: TRBD2
v_gene: TRBV9
abundance: -
j_gene: TRBJ2-1

CDR3nt: TGTGCCAGCAGTCCCCGGACAGAACAAGAGACCCAGTACTTC
CDR3aa: CASSPRTEQETQYF
d_gene: -
v_gene: TRBV5-5
abundance: -
j_gene: TRBJ2-5

CDR3nt: TGTGCCAGCAGTCTGGACAGGGGAAAAGCTTTCTTT
CDR3aa: CASSLDRGKAFF
d_gene: TRBD1
v_gene: TRBV28
abundance: -
j_gene: TRBJ1-1

CDR3nt: TGTGCCAGCTCACCGGTGCAGGGAAGGGTCACGGTGGATGAGCAGTTCTTC
CDR3aa: CASSPVQGRVTVDEQFF
d_gene: -
v_gene: TRBV18
abundance: -
j_gene: TRBJ2-1

CDR3nt: TGCGCCAGCAGCCCGTCTATGAGGACAGGGACCGAATCGGGCTACGAGCAGTACTTC
CDR3aa: CASSPSMRTGTESGYEQYF
d_gene: TRBD1
v_gene: TRBV4-1
abundance: -
j_gene: TRBJ2-7

CDR3nt: TGTGCCAGCAGCCCCCGGATCGGGAGGACGGGGGAGCTGTTTTTT
CDR3aa: CASSPRIGRTGELFF
d_gene: TRBD2
v_gene: TRBV11-2
abundance: -
j_gene: TRBJ2-2

CDR3nt: TGTGCCAGCAGCGCCGGGGGATCTGGAAAACTGTTTTTT
CDR3aa: CASSAGGSGKLFF
d_gene: -
v_gene: TRBV9
abundance: few
j_gene: TRBJ1-4

CDR3nt: TGTGCCAGCAGCGTGAAACTAGCGGGAAGTCGTGAGTATTTT
CDR3aa: CASSVKLAGSREYF
d_gene: TRBD2
v_gene: TRBV9
abundance: -
j_gene: TRBJ2-3

CDR3nt: TGTGCCAGCAGCTCCAGACCTAGCGGGGGGCGAGACTATACGCAGTATTTT
CDR3aa: CASSSRPSGGRDYTQYF
d_gene: TRBD2
v_gene: TRBV7-9
abundance: -
j_gene: TRBJ2-3

CDR3nt: TGTGCTAGTGGTTTGGCGGGGAGGGACAGGGTCTCCGGGGAGCTGTTTTTT
CDR3aa: CASGLAGRDRVSGELFF
d_gene: TRBD1
v_gene: TRBV12-5
abundance: -
j_gene: TRBJ2-2

CDR3nt: TGTGCCAGCTCAACCCGCCGGGAGAGCTCCTATAATTCACCCCTCCACTTT
CDR3aa: CASSTRRESSYNSPLHF
d_gene: -
v_gene: TRBV18
abundance: once
j_gene: TRBJ1-6

CDR3nt: TGTGCCAGTAGTATCCCTTTACTTCAGCCCCAGCATTTT
CDR3aa: CASSIPLLQPQHF
d_gene: -
v_gene: TRBV19
abundance: -
j_gene: TRBJ1-5

CDR3nt: TGTGCCAGCAGCTTACGACAGGATAGCTCCTACGAGCAGTACTTC
CDR3aa: CASSLRQDSSYEQYF
d_gene: -
v_gene: TRBV7-8
abundance: -
j_gene: TRBJ2-7